This is a list of T cell receptor beta chains from one sample in a study of blood T cell repertoires in COVID-19. Sequenced by immunoSEQ multiplex PCR; TCRdb stores in-frame clones only, minus some. Found here are 160,000 or so clones, around nine tenths of them singletons; the top ten hold 10%. Sample: peripheral blood. The source is a woman in her 70s with COVID-19, enrolled during active disease. Each CDR3 is given with its conserved first and last residue. D genes are given only for firm matches. The listing skips clone size in some rows; elsewhere it reads once, few, many or a size class.

V gene	J gene	clone size	D gene	CDR3 DNA	CDR3 protein
TRBV9	TRBJ1-5	NA	NA	TGTGCCAGCAGCGTAGGACCCGGGGGCAATCAGCCCCAGCATTTT	CASSVGPGGNQPQHF
TRBV7-2	TRBJ1-3	NA	NA	TGTGCCAGCAGCTTGTCCAGGGCTGGAAACACCATATATTTT	CASSLSRAGNTIYF
TRBV4-2	TRBJ2-7	few	NA	TGTGCCAGCAGCCAAGAACAGGGTTCAACCTACGAGCAGTACTTC	CASSQEQGSTYEQYF
TRBV5-1	TRBJ2-1	NA	NA	TGCGCCAGCAGCGGGAGGATAGCAATCGATGAGCAGTTCTTC	CASSGRIAIDEQFF
TRBV28	TRBJ2-7	NA	NA	TGTGCCAGCAGTTTAACCCGGTACGAGCAGTACTTC	CASSLTRYEQYF
TRBV5-4	TRBJ2-7	NA	TRBD1	TGTGCCAGCAGCCTATCTTTGGACAGGTCCAGGACCTACGAGCAGTACTTC	CASSLSLDRSRTYEQYF
TRBV11-2	TRBJ2-1	NA	TRBD2	TGTGCCAGCAGCAAGGGACTAGCGGGGGGGAATTCCTACAATGAGCAGTTCTTC	CASSKGLAGGNSYNEQFF
TRBV9	TRBJ2-1	NA	TRBD2	TGTGCCAGCAGCGTAAGCAGCGGGGCGTGGGATGAGCAGTTCTTC	CASSVSSGAWDEQFF
TRBV13	TRBJ2-2	once	TRBD2	TGTGCCAGCAGCATGACCTCCGGGTGGCGGGGGTTGGTTTCCGGGGAGCTGTTTTTT	CASSMTSGWRGLVSGELFF
TRBV10-1	TRBJ2-3	NA	TRBD2	TGCGCCAGCAGTGAGTCGCGAGCGGGGGGCACAGATACGCAGTATTTT	CASSESRAGGTDTQYF
TRBV2	TRBJ2-5	NA	NA	TGTGCCAGCAGTGAAGTGGGGGCGCGGGGGCAAGAGACCCAGTACTTC	CASSEVGARGQETQYF
TRBV2	TRBJ1-6	NA	NA	TGTGCCAGCAGTGAACAGGGTTCCTATAATTCACCCCTCCACTTT	CASSEQGSYNSPLHF
TRBV19	TRBJ1-4	NA	TRBD1	TGTGCCAGTAGTGGGACAGTGGGCGAAGGAGAAAAACTGTTTTTT	CASSGTVGEGEKLFF
TRBV7-3	TRBJ1-6	NA	NA	TGTGCCAGCAGCTTAATCCACCAACGGGATTCACCCCTCCACTTT	CASSLIHQRDSPLHF
TRBV30	TRBJ2-5	few	NA	TGTGCCTGGAGCCTCACGAGGTACGCGACCCAGTACTTC	CAWSLTRYATQYF
TRBV19	TRBJ2-2	NA	NA	TGTGCCAGTAGTATTTACAGGGATAACACCGGGGAGCTGTTTTTT	CASSIYRDNTGELFF
TRBV5-8	TRBJ1-5	NA	NA	TGTGCCAGCAGCCGAGACTACGGTAGGCAGGTCGGCAATCAGCCCCAGCATTTT	CASSRDYGRQVGNQPQHF
TRBV9	TRBJ1-2	NA	NA	TGTGCCAGCAGCGTCTCGGGGAACTATGGCTACACCTTC	CASSVSGNYGYTF
TRBV19	TRBJ1-5	NA	NA	TGTGCCAGTAGTATAGATAGGGAGACCTCTTTTACCCAGCATTTT	CASSIDRETSFTQHF
TRBV9	TRBJ1-2	NA	TRBD1	TGTGCCAGCAGCGTAGGGACAGGGGTTTTAGGCTACACCTTC	CASSVGTGVLGYTF
TRBV19	TRBJ2-5	NA	NA	TGTGCCAGTAGTTCGCCCTTTGGGGGGGCAGAGACCCAGTACTTC	CASSSPFGGAETQYF
TRBV7-9	TRBJ1-1	many	NA	TGTGCCAGCAGCGCGGTGGAGGGTCGGCCCGAAGCTTTCTTT	CASSAVEGRPEAFF
TRBV7-2	TRBJ1-1	NA	TRBD1	TGTGCCAGCAGCTACCCCGGGACAGGGGGTCACACTGAAGCTTTCTTT	CASSYPGTGGHTEAFF
TRBV7-6	TRBJ1-1	NA	TRBD1	TGTGCCAGCAGCCCGGACAGGGGACTGAACACTGAAGCTTTCTTT	CASSPDRGLNTEAFF
TRBV30	TRBJ2-5	NA	TRBD2	TGTGCCTGGAGTCGTAGCGGGGCCCGCCGTGGTGTGACCCAGTACTTC	CAWSRSGARRGVTQYF
TRBV18	TRBJ1-1	NA	NA	TGTGCCAGCTCAGCTTCGGGTGAAACTGAAGCTTTCTTT	CASSASGETEAFF
TRBV7-9	TRBJ2-5	NA	NA	TGTGCCAGCAGCGTACAGGGTAGGGAGACCCAGTACTTC	CASSVQGRETQYF
TRBV4-1	TRBJ1-1	NA	TRBD1	TGCGCCAGCAGCCAAACTAAGACAGGGCTGAGCACTGAAGCTTTCTTT	CASSQTKTGLSTEAFF
TRBV6-6	TRBJ2-7	NA	TRBD1	TGTGCCAGCAGTTATGGACAGGTGAGCTCCTACGAGCAGTACTTC	CASSYGQVSSYEQYF
TRBV29-1	TRBJ2-1	NA	TRBD2	TGCAGCGCAACACTAGCGGGGAGAACCTACAATGAGCAGTTCTTC	CSATLAGRTYNEQFF
TRBV11-1	TRBJ2-1	NA	TRBD1	TGTGCCAGCAGCGCAGTACCGGGACAGGGGATGGGTGAGCAGTTCTTC	CASSAVPGQGMGEQFF